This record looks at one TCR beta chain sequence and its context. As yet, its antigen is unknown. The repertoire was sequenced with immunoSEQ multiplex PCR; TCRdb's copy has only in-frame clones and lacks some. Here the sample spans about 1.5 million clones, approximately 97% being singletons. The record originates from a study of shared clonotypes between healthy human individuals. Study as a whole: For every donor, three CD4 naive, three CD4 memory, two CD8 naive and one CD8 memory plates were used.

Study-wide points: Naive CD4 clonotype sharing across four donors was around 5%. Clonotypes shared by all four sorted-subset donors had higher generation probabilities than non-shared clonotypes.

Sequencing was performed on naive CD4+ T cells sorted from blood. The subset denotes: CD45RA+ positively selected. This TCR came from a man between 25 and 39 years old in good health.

CDR3 in amino acids: CASWGSLSYEQYF. The CDR3 DNA is TGTGCCAGCTGGGGCTCTCTCTCCTACGAGCAGTACTTC. This sequence joins TRBV5-5 and TRBJ2-7, with D possibly being TRBD1 (5 bases). V lost 7 bases to trimming and J lost 0 bases, with 11 bases between them. The CDR3 sequence is 13 residues long. Looked up from germline, CDR1 is SGHKS and CDR2 is YYEKEE (reference sequence).